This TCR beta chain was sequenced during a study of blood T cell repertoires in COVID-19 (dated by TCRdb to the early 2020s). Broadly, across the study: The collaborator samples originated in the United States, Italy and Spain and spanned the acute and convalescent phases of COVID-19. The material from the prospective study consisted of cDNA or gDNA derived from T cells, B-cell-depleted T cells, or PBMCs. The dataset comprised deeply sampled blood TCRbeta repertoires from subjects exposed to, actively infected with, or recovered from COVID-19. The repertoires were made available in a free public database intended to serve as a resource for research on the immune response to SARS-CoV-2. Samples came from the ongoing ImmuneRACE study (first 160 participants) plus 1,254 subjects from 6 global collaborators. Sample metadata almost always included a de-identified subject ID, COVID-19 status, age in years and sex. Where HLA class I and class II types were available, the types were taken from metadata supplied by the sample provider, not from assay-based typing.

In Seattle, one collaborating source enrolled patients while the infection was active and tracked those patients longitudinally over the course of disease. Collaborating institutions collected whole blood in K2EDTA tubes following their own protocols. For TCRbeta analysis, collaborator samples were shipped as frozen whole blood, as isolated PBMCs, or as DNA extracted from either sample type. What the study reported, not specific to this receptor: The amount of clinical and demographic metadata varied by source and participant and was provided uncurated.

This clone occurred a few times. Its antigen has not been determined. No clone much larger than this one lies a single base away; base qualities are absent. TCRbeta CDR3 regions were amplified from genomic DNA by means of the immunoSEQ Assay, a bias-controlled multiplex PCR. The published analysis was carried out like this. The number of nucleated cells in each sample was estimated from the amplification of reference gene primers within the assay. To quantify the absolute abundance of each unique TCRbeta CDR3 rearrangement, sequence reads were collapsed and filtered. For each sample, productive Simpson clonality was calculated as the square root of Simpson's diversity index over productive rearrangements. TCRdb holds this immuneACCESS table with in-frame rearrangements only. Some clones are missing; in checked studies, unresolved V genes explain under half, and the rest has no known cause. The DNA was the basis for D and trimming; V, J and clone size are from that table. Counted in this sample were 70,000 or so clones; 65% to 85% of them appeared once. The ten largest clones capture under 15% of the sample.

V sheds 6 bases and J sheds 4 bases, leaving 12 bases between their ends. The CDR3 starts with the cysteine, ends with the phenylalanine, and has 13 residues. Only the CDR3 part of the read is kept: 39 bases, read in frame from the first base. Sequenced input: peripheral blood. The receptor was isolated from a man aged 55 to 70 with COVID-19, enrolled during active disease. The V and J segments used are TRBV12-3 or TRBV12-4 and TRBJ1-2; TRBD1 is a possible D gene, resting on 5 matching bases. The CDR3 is CASSPDSSYGYTF. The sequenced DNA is TGTGCCAGCAGCCCCGACAGCAGCTATGGCTACACCTTC.